This TCR beta chain was sequenced during a study of blood T cell repertoires in COVID-19. In the study overall: The United States, Italy and Spain provided the acute and convalescent COVID-19 samples.

Study processing details: Amplifying reference gene primers gave estimates of nucleated cell counts. Generated by immunoSEQ multiplex PCR, the TCRdb table keeps only in-frame clones and is missing some. V, J and clone size derive from that table, while D and trimming were established from the DNA sequence. The table lists 150,000 to 200,000 clones, around nine tenths of them singletons. CDR1 is LNHDA, CDR2 SQIVND, per germline (reference sequence). This CDR3 contains 14 residues. J gave up 7 bases and V 7 bases, and 11 bases lay outside the gene matches. Followed longitudinally, the Seattle patients had been enrolled during active infection.

Input material: peripheral blood. The gene calls are TRBV19 and TRBJ1-2; 8 nucleotides agree with TRBD1. The clonotype originates from a woman between 65 and 79 years old with COVID-19, enrolled during active disease. CDR3 nucleotides: TGTGCCAGTACCACGGACAGGGTGGGAGGTGGCTACACCTTC. Translating gives CASTTDRVGGGYTF.